This entry concerns a single T cell receptor (beta chain). This specimen comes from a study of blood T cell repertoires in COVID-19. Study context: Whether acute or convalescent, the COVID-19 samples came from the United States, Italy and Spain. Nucleic acid was either cDNA or gDNA, and it came from T cells, B-cell-depleted T cells, or PBMCs.

Authors' analysis steps: Reference gene primer amplification yielded estimated nucleated cell counts. Libraries were prepared by immunoSEQ multiplex PCR; TCRdb keeps only in-frame clonotypes and omits some of them. The V and J calls and clone size come from that table; D and trimming were worked out from the DNA. The sample lists around 300,000 clones; around 90% were seen once. V gave up 5 bases and J gave up 8 bases; unmatched junction bases: 4. Germline V gene lookup returns CDR1 SGHTA and CDR2 FQGNSA. The CDR3 loop spans 14 amino acids. This clonotype was sampled from a man in his fifties or sixties with active or convalescent COVID-19. Input material: peripheral blood. The chain employs TRBV7-2 and TRBJ2-1; 12 bases agree with TRBD2. As DNA, the CDR3 is TGTGCCAGCAGCCCACGACTAGCGGGGGATGAGCAGTTCTTC. Its translation is CASSPRLAGDEQFF.